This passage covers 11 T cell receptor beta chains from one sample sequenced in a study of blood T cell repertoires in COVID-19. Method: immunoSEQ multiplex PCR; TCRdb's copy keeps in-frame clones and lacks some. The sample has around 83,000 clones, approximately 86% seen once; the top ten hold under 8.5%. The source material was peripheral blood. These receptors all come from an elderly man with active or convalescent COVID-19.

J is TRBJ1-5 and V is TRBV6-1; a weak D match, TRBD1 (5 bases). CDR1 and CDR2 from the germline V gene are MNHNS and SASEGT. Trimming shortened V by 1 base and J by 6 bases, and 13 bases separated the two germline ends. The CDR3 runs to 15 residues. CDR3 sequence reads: CASSEVGGSIQPQHF. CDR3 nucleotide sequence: TGTGCCAGCAGTGAAGTCGGGGGAAGTATTCAGCCCCAGCATTTT.

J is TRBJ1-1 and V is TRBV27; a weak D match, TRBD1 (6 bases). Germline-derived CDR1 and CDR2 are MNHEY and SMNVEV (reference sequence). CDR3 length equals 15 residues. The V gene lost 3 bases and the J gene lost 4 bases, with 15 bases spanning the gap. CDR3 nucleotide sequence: TGTGCCAGCAGTTTTTGGGGGCAGGGGACCACTGAAGCTTTCTTT. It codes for CASSFWGQGTTEAFF.

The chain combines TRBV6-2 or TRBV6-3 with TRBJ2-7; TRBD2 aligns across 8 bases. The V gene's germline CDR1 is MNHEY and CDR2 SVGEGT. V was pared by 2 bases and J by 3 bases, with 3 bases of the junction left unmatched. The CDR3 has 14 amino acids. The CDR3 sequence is CASSYGSGSYEQYV. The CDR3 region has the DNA TGTGCCAGCAGTTACGGGAGCGGGAGCTACGAGCAGTACGTC.

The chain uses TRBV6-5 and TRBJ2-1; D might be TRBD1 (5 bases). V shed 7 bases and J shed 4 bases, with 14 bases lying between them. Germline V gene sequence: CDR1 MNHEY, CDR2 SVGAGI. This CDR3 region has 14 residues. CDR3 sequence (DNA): TGTGCCAGCACCGCAGAGACAGTTTACAATGAGCAGTTCTTC. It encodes CASTAETVYNEQFF.

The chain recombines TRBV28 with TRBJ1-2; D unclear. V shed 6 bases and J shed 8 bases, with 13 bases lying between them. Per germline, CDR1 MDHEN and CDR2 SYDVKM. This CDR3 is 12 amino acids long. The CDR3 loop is CASRAGIRGYTF. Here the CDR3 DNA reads TGTGCCAGCAGGGCCGGGATTCGGGGCTACACCTTC.

The CDR3 loop reads CASRGLAVKNTGELFF. CDR3 sequence (DNA): TGTGCCAGCAGAGGTCTAGCGGTAAAGAACACCGGGGAGCTGTTTTTT. The J gene is TRBJ2-2, the V gene TRBV27, with 7 nucleotides matching TRBD2. The length of the CDR3 is 16 residues. Germline-derived CDR1 and CDR2 are MNHEY and SMNVEV (reference sequence). J gave up 1 base and V 6 bases, and 8 bases lay outside the gene matches.

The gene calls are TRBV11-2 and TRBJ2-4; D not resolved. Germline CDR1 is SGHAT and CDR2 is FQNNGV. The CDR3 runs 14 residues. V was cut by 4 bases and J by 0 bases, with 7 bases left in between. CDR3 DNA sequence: TGTGCCAGCAGCTCTCGACTAGCCAAAAACATTCAGTACTTC. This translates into CASSSRLAKNIQYF.

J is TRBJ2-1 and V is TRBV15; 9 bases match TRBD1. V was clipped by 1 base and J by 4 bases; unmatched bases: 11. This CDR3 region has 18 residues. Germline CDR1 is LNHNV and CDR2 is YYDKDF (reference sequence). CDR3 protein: CATSRATTSGTGYNEQFF. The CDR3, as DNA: TGTGCCACCAGCAGAGCAACTACCTCCGGGACAGGGTACAATGAGCAGTTCTTC.

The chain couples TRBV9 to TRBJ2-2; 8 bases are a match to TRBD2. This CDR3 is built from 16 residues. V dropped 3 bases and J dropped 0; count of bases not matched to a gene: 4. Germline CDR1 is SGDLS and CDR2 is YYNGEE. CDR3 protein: CASSAGAGANTGELFF. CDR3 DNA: TGTGCCAGCAGCGCAGGAGCGGGGGCGAACACCGGGGAGCTGTTTTTT.

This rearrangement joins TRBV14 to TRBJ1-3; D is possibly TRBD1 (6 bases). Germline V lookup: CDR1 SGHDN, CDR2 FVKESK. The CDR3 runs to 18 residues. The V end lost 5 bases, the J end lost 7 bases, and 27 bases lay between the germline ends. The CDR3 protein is CASSFYGGGLTLRNTIYF. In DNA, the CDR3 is TGTGCCAGCAGCTTCTATGGGGGGGGGCTGACTCTTCGGAACACCATATATTTT.

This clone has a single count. The CDR3 protein is CASSFRAYRASGTQYF. For the CDR3, the DNA is TGTGCCAGCAGCTTCAGGGCCTATCGGGCCTCGGGGACCCAGTACTTC. The rearrangement joins TRBV5-6 to TRBJ2-5, with TRBD1 as a possible D gene (5 bases). V lost 2 bases to trimming and J lost 7 bases, with 21 bases between them. Germline loops: CDR1 SGHDT, CDR2 YYEEEE. This CDR3 region has 16 residues.